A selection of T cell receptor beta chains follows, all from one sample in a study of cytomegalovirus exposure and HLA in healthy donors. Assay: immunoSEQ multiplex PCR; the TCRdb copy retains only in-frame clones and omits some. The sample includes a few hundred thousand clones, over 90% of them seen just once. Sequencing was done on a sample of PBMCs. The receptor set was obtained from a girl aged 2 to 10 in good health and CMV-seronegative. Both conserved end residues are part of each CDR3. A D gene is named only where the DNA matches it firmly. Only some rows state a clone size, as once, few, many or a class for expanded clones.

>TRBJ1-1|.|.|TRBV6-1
TGTGCCAGCAGTGAAATAATCACAGGATTCACTGAAGCTTTCTTT
CASSEIITGFTEAFF
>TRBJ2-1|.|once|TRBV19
TGTGCCAGTATGACAACCTATGAGCAGTTCTTC
CASMTTYEQFF
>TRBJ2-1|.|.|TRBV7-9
TGTGCCAGCAGCTTAGTTAGCGGCTACTCCTACAATGAGCAGTTCTTC
CASSLVSGYSYNEQFF
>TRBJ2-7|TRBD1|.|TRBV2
TGTGCCAGCAGGGGACAGGGGCTTCTCTACGAGCAGTACTTC
CASRGQGLLYEQYF
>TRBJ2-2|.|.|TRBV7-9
TGTGCCAGCAGCTTTAATCCCGGGGAGCTGTTTTTT
CASSFNPGELFF
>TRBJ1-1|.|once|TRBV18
TGTGCCAGCTCATCAAAACAGGGGAACACTGAAGCTTTCTTT
CASSSKQGNTEAFF
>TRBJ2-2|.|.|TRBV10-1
TGCGCCAGCAGTTTAGCGGCCGGGGAGCTGTTTTTT
CASSLAAGELFF
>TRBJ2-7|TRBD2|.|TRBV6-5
TGTGCCAGCAGTTACGAGCCCTCAAAGCGGGGCGAGCAGTACTTC
CASSYEPSKRGEQYF
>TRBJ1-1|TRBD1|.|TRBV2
TGTGCCAGCAGCGAAGACAGGGGCCCACCTGAAGCTTTCTTT
CASSEDRGPPEAFF
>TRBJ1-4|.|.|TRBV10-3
TGTGCCATCTCTGACTCAACTAATGAAAAACTGTTTTTT
CAISDSTNEKLFF
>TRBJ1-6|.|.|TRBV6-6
TGTGCCAGCAGTTTAAGAGGGCTCCGGGATTCACCCCTCCACTTT
CASSLRGLRDSPLHF
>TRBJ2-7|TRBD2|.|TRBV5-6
TGTGCCAGCAGTTCCGGACTAGCGGGGGTATACGAGCAGTACTTC
CASSSGLAGVYEQYF
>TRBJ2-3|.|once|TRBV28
TGTGCCAGCAGCTTCAGGCCTAGCTTAACAAGCACAGATACGCAGTATTTT
CASSFRPSLTSTDTQYF
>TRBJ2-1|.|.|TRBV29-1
TGCAGCGTTGAGCCGAGACTAGTTACCCCCAATGAGCAGTTCTTC
CSVEPRLVTPNEQFF
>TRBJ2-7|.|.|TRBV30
TGTGCTTACGGGTCCTACGAGCAGTACTTC
CAYGSYEQYF
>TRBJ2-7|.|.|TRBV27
TGTGCCAGCAGTTTGACGGGTTCGTTTGAGCAGTACTTC
CASSLTGSFEQYF
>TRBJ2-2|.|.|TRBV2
TGTGCCAGCAGCCGAAACAGGGCCGGGGAGCTGTTTTTT
CASSRNRAGELFF
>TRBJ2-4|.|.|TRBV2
TGTGCCAGCGGGGGGACCGGGAGACGGGTGTACTTC
CASGGTGRRVYF
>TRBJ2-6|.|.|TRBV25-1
TGTGCCAGCAGTGAATATTTTACAGGGAACTCTGGGGCCAACGTCCTGACTTTC
CASSEYFTGNSGANVLTF
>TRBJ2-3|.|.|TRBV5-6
TGTGCCAGCAGCTTAGGACAGTACACAGATACGCAGTATTTT
CASSLGQYTDTQYF
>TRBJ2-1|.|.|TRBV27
TGTGCCAGCAGTTTAAGGGTGAGCGGTACCCACAATGAGCAGTTCTTC
CASSLRVSGTHNEQFF
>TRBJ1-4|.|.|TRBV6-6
TGTGCCAGCAGTTACTCGACAGCCGTAGGACAAGAAAAACTGTTTTTT
CASSYSTAVGQEKLFF
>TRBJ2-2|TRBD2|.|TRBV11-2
TGTGCCAGCAGCTTCAGGACTAGCGAGGACACCGGGGAGCTGTTTTTT
CASSFRTSEDTGELFF
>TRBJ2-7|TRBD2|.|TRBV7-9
TGTGCCAGCAGCGAGCGGGACTCGCCTCCCTACGAGCAGTACTTC
CASSERDSPPYEQYF
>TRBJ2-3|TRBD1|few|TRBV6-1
TGTGCCAGCAGTGACAGGGGGCTAACAGATACGCAGTATTTT
CASSDRGLTDTQYF
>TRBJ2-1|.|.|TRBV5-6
TGTGCCAGCAGCCCTTTCGGGGATTCCTCCTACAATGAGCAGTTCTTC
CASSPFGDSSYNEQFF